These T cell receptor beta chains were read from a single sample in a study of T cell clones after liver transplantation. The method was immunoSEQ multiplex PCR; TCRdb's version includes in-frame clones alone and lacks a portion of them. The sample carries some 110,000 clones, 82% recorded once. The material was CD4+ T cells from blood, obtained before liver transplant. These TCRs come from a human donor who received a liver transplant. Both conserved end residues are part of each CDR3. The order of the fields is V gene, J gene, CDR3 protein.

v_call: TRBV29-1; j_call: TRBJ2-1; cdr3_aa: CSGAPSSYNEQFF
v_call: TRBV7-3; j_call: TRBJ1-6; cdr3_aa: CASSSGRENSPLHF
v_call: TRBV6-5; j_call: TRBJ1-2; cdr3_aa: CASSYLTGGRPDGYTF
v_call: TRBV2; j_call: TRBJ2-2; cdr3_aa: CASSERVAGELFF
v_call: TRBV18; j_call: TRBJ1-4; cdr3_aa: CASSLKDWEKLFF
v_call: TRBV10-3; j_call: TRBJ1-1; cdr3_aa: CAITNGHSNTEAFF
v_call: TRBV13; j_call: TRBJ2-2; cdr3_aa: CASSLVLGHFTNTGELFF
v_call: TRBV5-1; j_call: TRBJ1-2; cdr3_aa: CASSREGGYGYTF
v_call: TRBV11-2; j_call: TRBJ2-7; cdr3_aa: CASSFGQVPYEQYF
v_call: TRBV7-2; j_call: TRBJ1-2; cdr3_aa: CASSLDPGDYGYTF
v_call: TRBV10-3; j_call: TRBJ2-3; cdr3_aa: CAIGRGANEDTQYF
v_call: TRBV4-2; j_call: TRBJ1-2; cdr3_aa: CASSLSREETF
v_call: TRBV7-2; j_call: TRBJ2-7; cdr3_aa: CASSLFPGLSLRQYF
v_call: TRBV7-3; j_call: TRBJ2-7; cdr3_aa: CASSEDRGSHEQYF
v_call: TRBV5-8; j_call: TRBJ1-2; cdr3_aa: CASTPDRRPRGGYTF
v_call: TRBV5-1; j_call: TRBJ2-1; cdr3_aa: CASSSQGTSGRNEQFF